The next 17 T cell receptor beta chains were all read from a single sample in a study of cytomegalovirus exposure and HLA in healthy donors (dated by TCRdb to 2015 to 2018). The receptor library was made with the immunoSEQ multiplex PCR assay. TCRdb's version of the immuneACCESS table is confined to in-frame rearrangements and falls short of the full clone set. An unresolved V gene accounts for under half of the shortfall where checked; the remainder is of unknown origin. This sample holds 43,000 or so clones; around nine tenths were observed only once. Together, the top ten hold roughly 5.2% of the sample. Input material: PBMCs. The receptor set was obtained from a man aged 18-30 years in good health and CMV-seronegative.

The chain has TRBV19 and TRBJ2-7; D unresolved. Germline assignment: CDR1 LNHDA and CDR2 SQIVND (reference sequence). Trimming pared 4 bases from V and 3 bases from J, leaving 7 bases between. The CDR3 covers 12 residues. CDR3 bases: TGTGCCAGTAGTAACTACGTCTACGAGCAGTACTTC. Translation: CASSNYVYEQYF.

This chain connects TRBV7-9 to TRBJ2-7; the match to TRBD1 covers 8 bases. Per the germline V gene, CDR1 is SEHNR and CDR2 is FQNEAQ (reference sequence). Trimming took 5 bases from V and 5 from J; bases not matched to a gene: 8. This CDR3 has 14 residues. The CDR3 here is CASSADRVSHEQYF. The CDR3 coding sequence is TGTGCCAGCAGCGCGGACAGGGTATCCCACGAGCAGTACTTC.

The chain joins TRBV2 to TRBJ2-3; 12 nucleotides agree with TRBD2. Germline loops: CDR1 SNHLY, CDR2 FYNNEI. The length of the CDR3 is 17 residues. The V segment lost 4 bases and the J segment 8 bases; nucleotides outside the gene matches: 13. CDR3 residues: CASSARLAGAALITQYF. In DNA, the CDR3 is TGTGCCAGCAGTGCTCGACTAGCGGGGGCCGCTTTGATTACGCAGTATTTT.

The chain joins TRBV7-8 to TRBJ2-5; maybe TRBD2 (6 bases). The V gene's germline CDR1 is SGHVS and CDR2 FQNEAQ. Trimming stripped 3 bases from V and 1 base from J, with 6 bases between. This CDR3 is built from 13 residues. The DNA for the CDR3 is TGTGCCAGCAGCTTGGGGGGCCAAGAGACCCAGTACTTC. Translation: CASSLGGQETQYF.

This clone has just one count. The V gene is TRBV27, the J gene TRBJ1-4; D perhaps matches TRBD1 (6 bases). V lost 7 bases and J 1 base, leaving 10 bases between the germline ends. The CDR3 is made up of 14 amino acids. The germline V gene encodes CDR1 MNHEY and CDR2 SMNVEV (reference sequence). CDR3 residues: CASTEQGTNEKLFF. The CDR3, as DNA: TGTGCCAGCACCGAACAGGGAACTAATGAAAAACTGTTTTTT. Using reference TRBV27 and TRBJ1-4 for the parts outside the CDR3, the full variable domain is EAQVTQNPRYLITVTGKKLTVTCSQNMNHEYMSWYRQDPGLGLRQIYYSMNVEVTDKGDVPEGYKVSRKEKRNFPLILESPSPNQTSLYFCASTEQGTNEKLFFGSGTQLSVL.

The rearrangement joins TRBV5-1 to TRBJ2-1; 7 nucleotides align to TRBD2. The germline V gene has CDR1 SGHRS and CDR2 YFSETQ. The CDR3 contains 15 residues. Trimming removed 0 bases from V and 4 bases from J; junction bases left unmatched: 4. CDR3: CASSLVASGYNEQFF. As DNA, the CDR3 is TGCGCCAGCAGCTTGGTGGCTAGCGGATACAATGAGCAGTTCTTC.

The chain couples TRBV19 to TRBJ1-5, with TRBD1 identical over 8 bases. V dropped 6 bases and J dropped 9; count of bases not matched to a gene: 19. Germline V lookup: CDR1 LNHDA, CDR2 SQIVND (reference sequence). The CDR3 is 17 amino acids. In DNA form, the CDR3 reads TGTGCCAGTAGGGACACCTTCGGGACAGGCCCTTTTTCGCCCCAGCATTTT. This codes for CASRDTFGTGPFSPQHF.

The chain employs TRBV29-1 and TRBJ1-1; D is perhaps TRBD1 (5 bases). V lost 7 bases and J lost 1, with 13 bases in between. Germline lookup yields CDR1 SQVTM and CDR2 ANQGSEA. The CDR3 has 13 amino acids. CDR3 sequence: CSAKVGGNTEAFF. The DNA for the CDR3 is TGCAGCGCCAAGGTCGGGGGGAACACTGAAGCTTTCTTT.

This clone was observed a single time. This rearrangement joins TRBV11-2 to TRBJ2-3; tentatively, D is TRBD2 (7 bases). The CDR3 sequence is 15 residues long. V shed 5 bases and J shed 0 bases, with 12 bases lying between them. Germline V gene data show CDR1 as SGHAT and CDR2 as FQNNGV. The CDR3 region has the DNA TGTGCCAGCAGCCGGGGGGCCCCAAGCACAGATACGCAGTATTTT. Its translation: CASSRGAPSTDTQYF.

The chain employs TRBV7-2 and TRBJ2-6, with unresolved D. Germline CDR1 SGHTA, CDR2 FQGNSA. With 3 bases removed from V and 3 bases from J, the gap between germline ends came to 9 bases. The CDR3 has 15 residues. In DNA, the CDR3 is TGTGCCAGCAGCTTGTCGACTTTTGGGGCCAACGTCCTGACTTTC. Translated, it gives CASSLSTFGANVLTF.

This chain links TRBV13 with TRBJ2-1, with 7 bases identical to TRBD1. Per germline, CDR1 PRHDT and CDR2 FYEKMQ (reference sequence). This CDR3 is 16 amino acids long. Trimming took 1 base from V and 2 from J; bases not matched to a gene: 5. The CDR3 loop reads CASSLAFQGAYNEQFF. The CDR3 region has the DNA TGTGCCAGCAGCTTAGCATTTCAGGGGGCCTACAATGAGCAGTTCTTC.

The V and J genes are TRBV11-1 and TRBJ1-6; 7 nucleotides agree with TRBD1. CDR1 is SGHAT, CDR2 FQDESV, per germline (reference sequence). This CDR3 has 16 amino acids. V trimming: 5 bases; J trimming: 4 bases; junction bases outside the gene matches: 8. CDR3 bases: TGTGCCAGCAGCGAGGGTGGCAGGGGGTATAATTCACCCCTCCACTTT. This codes for CASSEGGRGYNSPLHF.

This chain connects TRBV18 to TRBJ2-7; D is unclear. The CDR3 spans 14 residues. CDR1 and CDR2 from the germline V gene are KGHSH and LQKENI. With 2 bases removed from V and 3 bases from J, the gap between germline ends came to 11 bases. The CDR3 sequence is CASSPGLRNYEQYF. DNA of the CDR3: TGTGCCAGCTCACCAGGTTTGAGGAACTACGAGCAGTACTTC. The variable domain in full, completed from reference TRBV18 and TRBJ2-7, reads NAGVMQNPRHLVRRRGQEARLRCSPMKGHSHVYWYRQLPEEGLKFMVYLQKENIIDESGMPKERFSAEFPKEGPSILRIQQVVRGDSAAYFCASSPGLRNYEQYFGPGTRLTVT.

The chain carries TRBV6-5 and TRBJ1-1; D is ambiguous. CDR1 MNHEY and CDR2 SVGAGI come from the germline V gene. The V end lost 1 base, the J end lost 1 base, and 4 bases lay between the germline ends. The CDR3 is made up of 13 amino acids. CDR3 sequence reads: CASSYYGNTEAFF. The CDR3 DNA is TGTGCCAGCAGTTACTACGGGAACACTGAAGCTTTCTTT.

V usage is TRBV12-5 and J usage is TRBJ2-7, with D hard to call. Trimming shortened V by 7 bases and J by 3 bases, and 13 bases separated the two germline ends. The CDR3 extends over 13 amino acids. Germline V gives CDR1 LGHNT, CDR2 FRNRAP. DNA for the CDR3: TGTGCTAGTGCCTCCCCCCCGAGCTACGAGCAGTACTTC. Its translation is CASASPPSYEQYF.

The chain couples TRBV7-6 to TRBJ2-1, with D possibly being TRBD2 (6 bases). Trimming left V 3 bases short and J 9 bases short, with 15 bases between. This CDR3 is built from 14 residues. Germline V gene lookup returns CDR1 SGHVS and CDR2 FNYEAQ. The CDR3 reads CASSFGGVLAEQFF. The DNA of the CDR3 is TGTGCCAGCAGCTTTGGCGGGGTTCTAGCTGAGCAGTTCTTC.

This chain connects TRBV11-2 to TRBJ2-7; D is possibly TRBD1 (6 bases). CDR1 is SGHAT and CDR2 is FQNNGV in the germline V gene. This CDR3 has 15 amino acids. Trimming took 6 bases from V and 0 from J, leaving 15 bases between them. CDR3 DNA: TGTGCCAGCAGACCAATACAGGGTATCTCCTACGAGCAGTACTTC. It specifies CASRPIQGISYEQYF.